The present T cell receptor (beta chain) was sequenced within a study of blood T cell repertoires in COVID-19. The CDR3 is 12 amino acids. The V end was cut by 3 bases, the J end by 9 bases, with 12 bases between. The germline V gene has CDR1 MDHEN and CDR2 SYDVKM. Assay used: immunoSEQ multiplex PCR; TCRdb lists only in-frame clones, some missing. The sample includes 110,000 to 150,000 clones, roughly 89% seen only once; the top ten take 3.5% to 5.5%. The rearrangement uses TRBV28 and TRBJ2-7; D ambiguous. Material for sequencing was peripheral blood. This receptor was obtained from a woman between 40 and 55 years old with acute or convalescent COVID-19. The chain's CDR3 is CASSFPSTGQYF. DNA of the CDR3: TGTGCCAGCAGTTTCCCTTCGACGGGGCAGTACTTC.